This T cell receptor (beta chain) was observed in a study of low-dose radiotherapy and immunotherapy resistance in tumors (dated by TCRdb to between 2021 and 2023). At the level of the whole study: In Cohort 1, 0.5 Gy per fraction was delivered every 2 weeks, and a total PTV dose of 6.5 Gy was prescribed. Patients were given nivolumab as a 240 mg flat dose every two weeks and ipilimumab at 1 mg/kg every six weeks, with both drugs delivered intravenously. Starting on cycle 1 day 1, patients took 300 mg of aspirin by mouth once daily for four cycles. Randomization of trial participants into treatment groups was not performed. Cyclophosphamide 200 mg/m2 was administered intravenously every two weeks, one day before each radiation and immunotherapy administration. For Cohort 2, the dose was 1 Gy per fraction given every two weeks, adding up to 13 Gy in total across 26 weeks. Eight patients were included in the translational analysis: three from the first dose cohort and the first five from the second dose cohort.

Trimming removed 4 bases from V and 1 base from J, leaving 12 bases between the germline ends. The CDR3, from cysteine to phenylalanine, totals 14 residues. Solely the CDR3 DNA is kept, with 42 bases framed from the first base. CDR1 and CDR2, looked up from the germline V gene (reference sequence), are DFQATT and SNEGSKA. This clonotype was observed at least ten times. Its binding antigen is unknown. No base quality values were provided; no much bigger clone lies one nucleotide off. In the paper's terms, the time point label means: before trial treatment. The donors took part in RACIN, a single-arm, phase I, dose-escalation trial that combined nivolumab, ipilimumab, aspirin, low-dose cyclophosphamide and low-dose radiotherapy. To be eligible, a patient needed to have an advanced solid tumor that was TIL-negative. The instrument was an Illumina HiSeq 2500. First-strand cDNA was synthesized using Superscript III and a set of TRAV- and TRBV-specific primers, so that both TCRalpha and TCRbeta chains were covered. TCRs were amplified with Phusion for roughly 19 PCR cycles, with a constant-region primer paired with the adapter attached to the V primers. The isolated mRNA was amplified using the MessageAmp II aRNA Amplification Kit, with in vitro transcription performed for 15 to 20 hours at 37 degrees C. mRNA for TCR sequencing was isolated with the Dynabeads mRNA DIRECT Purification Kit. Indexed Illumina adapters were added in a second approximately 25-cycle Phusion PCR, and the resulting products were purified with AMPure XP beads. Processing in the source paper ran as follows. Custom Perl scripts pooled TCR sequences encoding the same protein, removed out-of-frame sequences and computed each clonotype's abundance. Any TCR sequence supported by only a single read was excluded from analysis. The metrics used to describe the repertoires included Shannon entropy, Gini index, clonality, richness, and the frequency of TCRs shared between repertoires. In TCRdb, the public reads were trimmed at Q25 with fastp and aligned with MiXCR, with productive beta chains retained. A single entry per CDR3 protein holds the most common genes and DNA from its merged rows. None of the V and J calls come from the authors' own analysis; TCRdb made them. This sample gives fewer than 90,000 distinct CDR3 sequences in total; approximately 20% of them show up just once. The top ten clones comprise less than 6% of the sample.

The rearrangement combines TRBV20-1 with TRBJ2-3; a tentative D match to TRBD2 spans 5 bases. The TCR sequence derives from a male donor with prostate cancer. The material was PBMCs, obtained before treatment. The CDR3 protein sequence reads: CSAMRGAGTDTQYF. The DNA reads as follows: TGCAGTGCTATGCGAGGAGCGGGCACAGATACGCAGTATTTT.